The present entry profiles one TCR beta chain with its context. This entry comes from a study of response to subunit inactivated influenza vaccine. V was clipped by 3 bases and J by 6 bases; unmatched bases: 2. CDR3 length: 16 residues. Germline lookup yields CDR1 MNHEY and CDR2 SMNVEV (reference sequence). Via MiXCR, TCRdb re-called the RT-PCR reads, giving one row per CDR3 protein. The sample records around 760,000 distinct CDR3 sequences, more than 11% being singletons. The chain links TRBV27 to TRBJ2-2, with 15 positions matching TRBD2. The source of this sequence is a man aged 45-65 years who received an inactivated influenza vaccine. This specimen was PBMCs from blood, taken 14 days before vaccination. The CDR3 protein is CASSFGLAGGPGELFF. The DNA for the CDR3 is TGTGCCAGCAGTTTTGGACTAGCGGGAGGGCCCGGGGAGCTGTTTTTT.